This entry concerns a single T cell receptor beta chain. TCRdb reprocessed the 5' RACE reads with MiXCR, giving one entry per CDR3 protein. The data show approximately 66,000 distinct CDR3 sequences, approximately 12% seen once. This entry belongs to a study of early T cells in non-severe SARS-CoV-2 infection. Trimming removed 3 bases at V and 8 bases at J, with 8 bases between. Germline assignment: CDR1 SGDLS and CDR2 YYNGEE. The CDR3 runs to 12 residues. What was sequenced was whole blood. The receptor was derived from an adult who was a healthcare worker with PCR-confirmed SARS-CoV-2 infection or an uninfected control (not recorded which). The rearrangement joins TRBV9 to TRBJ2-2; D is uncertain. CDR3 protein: CASSAPLGELFF. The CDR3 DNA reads TGTGCCAGCAGCGCTCCCTTAGGGGAGCTGTTTTTT.